This T cell receptor beta chain appears in the sequencing data of a study of blood T cell repertoires in COVID-19. Study in general: The analysed material was cDNA or gDNA that came from T cells, B-cell-depleted T cells, or PBMCs.

Germline V CDR1 and CDR2: MNHEY, SVGEGT. CDR3 length: 17 amino acids. V was trimmed by 6 bases and J by 4 bases, leaving 22 bases between them. Original methodology: Counts of nucleated cells, estimated from reference gene primer amplification, were obtained. TCRdb's copy holds only in-frame clones and misses some; the assay was immunoSEQ multiplex PCR. V and J calls and clone size are those listed in that table; D and trimming were worked out from the DNA. Among more than 70,000 clones listed, under 85% were seen once. This TCR came from a human donor in a cohort sampled during active COVID-19. The chain carries TRBV6-2 or TRBV6-3 and TRBJ2-1, with a tentative D call TRBD2 (7 bases). Sample: peripheral blood. CDR3 in amino acids: CASSPPSGGAGYNEQFF. The CDR3 DNA is TGTGCCAGCAGCCCTCCGAGTGGGGGGGCCGGTTACAATGAGCAGTTCTTC.